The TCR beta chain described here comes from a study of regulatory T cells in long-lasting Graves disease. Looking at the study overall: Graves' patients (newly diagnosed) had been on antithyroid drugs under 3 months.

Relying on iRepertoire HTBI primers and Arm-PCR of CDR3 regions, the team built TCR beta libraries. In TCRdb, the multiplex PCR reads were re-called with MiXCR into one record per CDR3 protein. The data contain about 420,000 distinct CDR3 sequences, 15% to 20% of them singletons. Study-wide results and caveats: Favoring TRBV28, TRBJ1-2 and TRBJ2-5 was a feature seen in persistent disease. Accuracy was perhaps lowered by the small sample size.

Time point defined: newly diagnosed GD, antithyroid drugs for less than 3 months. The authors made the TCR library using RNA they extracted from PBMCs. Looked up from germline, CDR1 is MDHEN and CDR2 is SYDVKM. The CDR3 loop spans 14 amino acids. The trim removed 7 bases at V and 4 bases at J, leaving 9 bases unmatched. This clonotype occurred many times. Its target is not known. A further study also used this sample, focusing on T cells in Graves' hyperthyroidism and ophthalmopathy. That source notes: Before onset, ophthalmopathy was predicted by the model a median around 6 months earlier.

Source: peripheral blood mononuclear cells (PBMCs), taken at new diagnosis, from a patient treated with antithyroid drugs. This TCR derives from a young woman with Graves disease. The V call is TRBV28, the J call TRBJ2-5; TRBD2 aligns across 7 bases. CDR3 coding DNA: TGTGCCAGCACCTTTTCGGGAGGAGTAGAGACCCAGTACTTC. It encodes CASTFSGGVETQYF.